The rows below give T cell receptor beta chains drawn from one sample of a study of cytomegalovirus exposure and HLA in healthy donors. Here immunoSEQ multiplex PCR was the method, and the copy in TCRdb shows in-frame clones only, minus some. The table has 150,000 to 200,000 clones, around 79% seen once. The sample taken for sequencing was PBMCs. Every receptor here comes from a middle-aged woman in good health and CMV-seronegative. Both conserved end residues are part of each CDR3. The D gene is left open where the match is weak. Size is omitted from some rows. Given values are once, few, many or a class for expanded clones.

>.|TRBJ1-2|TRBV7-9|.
CASSLSQGYTF
TGTGCCAGCAGCTTATCTCAGGGCTACACCTTC
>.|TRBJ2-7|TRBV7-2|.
CASSLRGRDEQYF
TGTGCCAGCAGCTTGCGGGGACGGGACGAGCAGTACTTC
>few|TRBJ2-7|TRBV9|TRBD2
CASSTAGTSAYEQYF
TGTGCCAGCAGCACAGCCGGGACTAGCGCCTACGAGCAGTACTTC
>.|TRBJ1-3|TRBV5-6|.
CASTSTGIDSGNTIYF
TGTGCCAGCACCTCAACGGGGATTGACTCTGGAAACACCATATATTTT
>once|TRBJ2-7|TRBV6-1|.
CASRGRDSYEQYF
TGTGCCAGCAGAGGACGGGACTCCTACGAGCAGTACTTC
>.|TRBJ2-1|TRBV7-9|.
CASSRAGSSYNEQFF
TGTGCCAGCAGCCGAGCGGGTAGCTCCTACAATGAGCAGTTCTTC
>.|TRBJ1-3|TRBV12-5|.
CASGPTTGSSGNTIYF
TGTGCTAGTGGCCCGACGACGGGAAGCTCTGGAAACACCATATATTTT
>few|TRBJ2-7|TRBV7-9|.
CASSPRMGGQYF
TGTGCCAGCAGCCCGCGTATGGGGGGGCAGTACTTC
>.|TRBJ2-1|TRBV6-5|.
CASSLLTGNEQFF
TGTGCCAGCAGTCTACTCACCGGCAATGAGCAGTTCTTC
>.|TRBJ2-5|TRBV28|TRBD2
CASSLGTSGREVTQYF
TGTGCCAGCAGTCTAGGGACTAGCGGGAGAGAGGTGACCCAGTACTTC
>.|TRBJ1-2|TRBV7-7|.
CASSRFQGDGYTF
TGTGCTAGCAGCCGTTTTCAGGGTGATGGCTACACCTTC
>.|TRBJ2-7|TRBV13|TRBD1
CASSNSGGYHEQYF
TGTGCCAGCAGCAATTCAGGGGGTTACCACGAGCAGTACTTC
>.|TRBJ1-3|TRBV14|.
CASSQGFYGGNTIYF
TGTGCCAGCAGCCAAGGTTTTTACGGTGGAAACACCATATATTTT
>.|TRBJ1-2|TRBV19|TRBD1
CASKGDRGRSASGYTF
TGTGCCAGTAAAGGTGACAGGGGGCGGTCCGCAAGTGGCTACACCTTC
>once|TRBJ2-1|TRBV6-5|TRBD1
CASSPGQGGYNEQFF
TGTGCCAGCAGTCCGGGACAGGGAGGTTACAATGAGCAGTTCTTC
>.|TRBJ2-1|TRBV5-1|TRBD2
CASSLAVFGGRWGNEQFF
TGCGCCAGCAGCTTGGCCGTTTTTGGCGGGAGGTGGGGCAATGAGCAGTTCTTC
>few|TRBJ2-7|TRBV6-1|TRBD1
CASNPSPGQGYEQYF
TGTGCCAGCAACCCTTCGCCGGGACAGGGTTACGAGCAGTACTTC
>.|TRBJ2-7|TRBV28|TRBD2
CASSPPLAGGLEQYF
TGTGCCAGCAGCCCCCCACTAGCGGGAGGGCTCGAGCAGTACTTC
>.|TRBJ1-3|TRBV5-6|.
CASSFGSSGNTIYF
TGTGCCAGCAGCTTCGGGAGCTCTGGAAACACCATATATTTT
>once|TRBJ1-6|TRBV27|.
CASSSSYNSPLHF
TGTGCCAGCAGTTCCTCTTATAATTCACCCCTCCACTTT
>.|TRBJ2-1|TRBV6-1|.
CASSEVLGGVGEQFF
TGTGCCAGCAGTGAAGTGCTAGGGGGAGTTGGTGAGCAGTTCTTC
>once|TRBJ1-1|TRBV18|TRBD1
CASSPTGTGNTEAFF
TGTGCCAGCTCACCAACCGGGACAGGTAACACTGAAGCTTTCTTT
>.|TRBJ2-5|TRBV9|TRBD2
CASSPTSGKETQYF
TGTGCCAGCAGCCCGACTAGCGGGAAAGAGACCCAGTACTTC
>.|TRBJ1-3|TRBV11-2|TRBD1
CASSWTGGGGNTIYF
TGTGCCAGCAGCTGGACAGGGGGAGGTGGAAACACCATATATTTT
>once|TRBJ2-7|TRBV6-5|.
CASSEVVVRGEQYF
TGTGCCAGCAGTGAAGTGGTTGTGAGAGGCGAGCAGTACTTC
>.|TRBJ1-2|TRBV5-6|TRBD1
CASSDTGEYRGEGYTF
TGTGCCAGCAGCGACACGGGGGAGTACAGGGGTGAAGGCTACACCTTC
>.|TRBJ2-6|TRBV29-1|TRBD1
CSVLGGQGISGANVLTF
TGCAGCGTCTTAGGGGGACAGGGAATCTCTGGGGCCAACGTCCTGACTTTC
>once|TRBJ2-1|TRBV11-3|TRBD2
CASSLGLSGGPPSSYNEQFF
TGTGCCAGCAGCTTAGGTTTGAGCGGGGGACCCCCGAGCTCCTACAATGAGCAGTTCTTC
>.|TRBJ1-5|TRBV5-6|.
CASSFRQAGAQPQHF
TGTGCCAGCAGCTTTAGACAGGCGGGCGCTCAGCCCCAGCATTTT
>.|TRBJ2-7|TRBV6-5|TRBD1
CASSSTRTGRSYEQYF
TGTGCCAGCAGTTCGACCCGGACAGGGCGGTCCTACGAGCAGTACTTC
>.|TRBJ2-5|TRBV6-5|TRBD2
CASRSAGGETQYF
TGTGCCAGCAGAAGCGCGGGGGGAGAGACCCAGTACTTC
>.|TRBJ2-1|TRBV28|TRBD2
CASRLAEEQFF
TGTGCCAGCAGACTAGCGGAAGAGCAGTTCTTC
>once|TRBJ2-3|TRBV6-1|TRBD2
CAIQRGGGATDTQYF
TGTGCCATCCAACGGGGCGGGGGGGCCACAGATACGCAGTATTTT
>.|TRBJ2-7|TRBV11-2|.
CASSLDIDEQYF
TGTGCCAGCAGCTTAGATATCGACGAGCAGTACTTC
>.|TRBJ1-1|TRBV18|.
CASSPSGDGRTEAFF
TGTGCCAGCTCACCGTCGGGGGATGGTCGCACTGAAGCTTTCTTT
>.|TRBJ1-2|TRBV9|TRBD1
CASSLGQGISYGYTF
TGTGCCAGCAGCCTCGGACAGGGCATAAGCTATGGCTACACCTTC
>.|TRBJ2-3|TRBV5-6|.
CASSLAKRSSADTQYF
TGTGCCAGCAGCTTGGCCAAGCGCTCTAGCGCAGATACGCAGTATTTT
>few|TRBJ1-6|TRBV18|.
CASSLQNSPLHF
TGTGCCAGCTCACTACAGAATTCACCCCTCCACTTT
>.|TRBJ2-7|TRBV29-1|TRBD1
CSAGQGYEQYF
TGCAGCGCGGGACAGGGTTACGAGCAGTACTTC
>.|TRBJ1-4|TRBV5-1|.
CASSLAAGANEKLFF
TGCGCCAGCAGCTTGGCAGCAGGGGCTAATGAAAAACTGTTTTTT
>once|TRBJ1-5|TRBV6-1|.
CASSEAGGGNQPQHF
TGTGCCAGCAGTGAAGCCGGGGGGGGGAATCAGCCCCAGCATTTT
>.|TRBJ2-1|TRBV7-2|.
CASSFPQGSPFF
TGTGCCAGCAGCTTTCCCCAGGGATCGCCGTTCTTC
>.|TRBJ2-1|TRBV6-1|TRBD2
CASSEFSAGRYNEQFF
TGTGCCAGCAGTGAATTCTCAGCGGGGCGGTACAATGAGCAGTTCTTC
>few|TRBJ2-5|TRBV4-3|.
CASSQKGGGIGETQYF
TGCGCCAGCAGCCAAAAGGGGGGAGGGATAGGAGAGACCCAGTACTTC
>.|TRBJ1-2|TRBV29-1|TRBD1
CSVEDRGANYGYTF
TGCAGCGTTGAAGACAGGGGGGCTAACTATGGCTACACCTTC